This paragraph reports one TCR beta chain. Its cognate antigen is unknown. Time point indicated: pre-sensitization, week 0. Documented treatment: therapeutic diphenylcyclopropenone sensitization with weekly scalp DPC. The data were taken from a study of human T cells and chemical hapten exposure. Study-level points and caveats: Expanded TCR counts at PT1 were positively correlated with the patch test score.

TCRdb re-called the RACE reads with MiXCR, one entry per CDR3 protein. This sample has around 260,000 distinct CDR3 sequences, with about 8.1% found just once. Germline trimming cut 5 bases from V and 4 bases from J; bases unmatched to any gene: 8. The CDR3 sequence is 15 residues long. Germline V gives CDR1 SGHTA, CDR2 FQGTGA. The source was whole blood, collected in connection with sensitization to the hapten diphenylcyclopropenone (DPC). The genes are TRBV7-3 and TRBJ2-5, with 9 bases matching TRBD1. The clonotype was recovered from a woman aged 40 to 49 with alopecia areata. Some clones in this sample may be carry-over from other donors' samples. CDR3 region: CASSRGQGGRETQYF. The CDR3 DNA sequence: TGTGCCAGCAGCCGGGGACAGGGTGGGCGAGAGACCCAGTACTTC. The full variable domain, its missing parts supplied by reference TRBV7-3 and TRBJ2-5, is GAGVSQTPSNKVTEKGKYVELRCDPISGHTALYWYRQSLGQGPEFLIYFQGTGAADDSGLPNDRFFAVRPEGSVSTLKIQRTERGDSAVYLCASSRGQGGRETQYFGPGTRLLVL.